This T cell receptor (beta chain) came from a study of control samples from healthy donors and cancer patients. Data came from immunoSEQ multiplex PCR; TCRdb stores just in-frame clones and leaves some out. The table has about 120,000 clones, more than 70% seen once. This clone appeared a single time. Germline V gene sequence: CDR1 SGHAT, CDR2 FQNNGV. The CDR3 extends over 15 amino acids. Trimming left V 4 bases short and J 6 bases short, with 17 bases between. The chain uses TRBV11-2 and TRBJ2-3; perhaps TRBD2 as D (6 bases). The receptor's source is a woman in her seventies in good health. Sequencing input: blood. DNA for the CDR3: TGTGCCAGCAGCTACCGGGACTTTCGAGGGGATACGCAGTATTTT. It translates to CASSYRDFRGDTQYF.